These 19 T cell receptor beta chains were all obtained from the same sample, sequenced in a study of blood T cell repertoires in COVID-19. Using immunoSEQ multiplex PCR, the repertoire was profiled, and TCRdb retains in-frame clones only, with some absent. The data show a few hundred thousand clones, roughly four fifths seen once. The sequenced sample consisted of peripheral blood. The receptor set was obtained from a woman aged 25 to 39 who had recovered from COVID-19.

This clone showed up just once. The rearrangement links TRBV30 to TRBJ1-2; 8 nucleotides agree with TRBD1. Germline V gene data show CDR1 as GTSNPN and CDR2 as SVGIG (reference sequence). The CDR3 is made up of 14 amino acids. Losses at the gene ends were 5 bases for V and 8 bases for J; bases not matched to a gene: 13. The chain's CDR3 is CAWYGTGQKWGYTF. The CDR3 DNA reads TGTGCCTGGTACGGGACAGGCCAAAAGTGGGGCTACACCTTC. Complete variable domain (other parts from reference TRBV30 and TRBJ1-2): SQTIHQWPATLVQPVGSPLSLECTVEGTSNPNLYWYRQAAGRGLQLLFYSVGIGQISSEVPQNLSASRPQDRQFILSSKKLLLSDSGFYLCAWYGTGQKWGYTFGSGTRLTVV.

CDR3 amino acids: CASSYLQGLPLTDTQYF. The CDR3, as DNA: TGTGCCAGCAGCTACCTACAGGGCCTTCCGCTCACAGATACGCAGTATTTT. This chain uses TRBV13 with TRBJ2-3, with D possibly TRBD1 on 6 matching bases. There are 17 residues in the CDR3. V was shortened by 4 bases and J by 2 bases, with 19 bases between the two germline ends. In germline, CDR1 is PRHDT, CDR2 FYEKMQ (reference sequence). Full variable domain (rest looked up from reference TRBV13 and TRBJ2-3): AAGVIQSPRHLIKEKRETATLKCYPIPRHDTVYWYQQGPGQDPQFLISFYEKMQSDKGSIPDRFSAQQFSDYHSELNMSSLELGDSALYFCASSYLQGLPLTDTQYFGPGTRLTVL.

The CDR3 bases are TGTGCCAGCAGCCATACGACAGGCCATAAGGGTTCACCCCTCCACTTT. Its protein is CASSHTTGHKGSPLHF. The chain employs TRBV3-1 (or the pseudogene TRBV3-2) and TRBJ1-6; tentatively, D is TRBD1 (6 bases). This CDR3 has 16 residues. Germline V gene sequence: CDR1 LGHDT, CDR2 YNNKEL (reference sequence). Between the trimmed V and J ends, which lost 3 bases and 9 bases, there was a span of 18 bases.

The rearrangement uses TRBV6-5 and TRBJ2-7; D is undetermined. The CDR3 is 13 residues long. Between the trimmed V and J ends, which lost 5 bases and 0 bases, there was a span of 8 bases. Germline V gene sequence: CDR1 MNHEY, CDR2 SVGAGI. Here the CDR3 DNA reads TGTGCCAGCAGTCGTCGCGGCTCCTACGAGCAGTACTTC. Its translation is CASSRRGSYEQYF.

The J gene is TRBJ2-2, the V gene TRBV12-2; TRBD1 reflects the table's D call only, with no check against the DNA. TRBV12-2 is labeled a pseudogene. This CDR3 contains 13 residues. In DNA form, the CDR3 reads TGTGCAAGTCGCTTAGGGGGCGATGGGGAGCTGTTTTTT. This gives the protein CASRLGGDGELFF.

This clone was picked up many times. Other DNA sequences in this specimen translate into the identical CDR3. The CDR3 DNA is TGTGCCAGCAGGGACACTTCCATGAACACTGAAGCTTTCTTT. This codes for CASRDTSMNTEAFF. This chain joins TRBV19 and TRBJ1-1; D possibly corresponds to TRBD1 (6 bases). The germline gives CDR1 LNHDA, CDR2 SQIVND (reference sequence). The V end was cut by 9 bases, the J end by 0 bases, with 14 bases between. The CDR3 runs 14 residues.

The genes are TRBV18 and TRBJ2-2; 7 bases fit TRBD2. Germline V gives CDR1 KGHSH, CDR2 LQKENI. The CDR3 is made up of 14 amino acids. V lost 8 bases and J lost 3; bases outside the gene matches: 6. In DNA form, the CDR3 reads TGTGCCAGCCACGTCCGGGGGGACACCGGGGAGCTGTTTTTT. Amino acid sequence: CASHVRGDTGELFF.

The chain joins TRBV11-2 to TRBJ1-6, with D possibly being TRBD1 (5 bases). V was pared by 1 base and J by 8 bases, with 12 bases between. From germline, CDR1 is SGHAT and CDR2 FQNNGV. The CDR3 is 15 residues long. This chain's CDR3 is CASSLGGTRHSPLHF. CDR3 bases: TGTGCCAGCAGCTTAGGAGGGACTAGGCATTCACCCCTCCACTTT.

The genes are TRBV19 and TRBJ2-7; TRBD1 agrees at 10 bases. CDR3 length: 14 residues. CDR1 is LNHDA and CDR2 is SQIVND in the germline V gene (reference sequence). V shed 6 bases and J 1 base; nucleotides not matched to a gene: 3. In DNA, the CDR3 is TGTGCCAGTAGGGGACAGGGGTCATCCTACGAGCAGTACTTC. It is translated as CASRGQGSSYEQYF.

The chain joins TRBV9 to TRBJ2-7, with TRBD2 identical over 8 bases. CDR3 size: 15 residues. Germline values: CDR1 SGDLS, CDR2 YYNGEE. V lost 4 bases, J lost 2 bases, and 8 bases stayed unmatched. CDR3 sequence reads: CASSPGIAGTYEQYF. CDR3 DNA: TGTGCCAGCAGCCCCGGGATAGCGGGAACCTACGAGCAGTACTTC.

This chain uses TRBV5-4 with TRBJ1-1; D is unresolved. The germline V and J ends were trimmed by 2 bases and 0 bases, with 11 bases remaining between them. CDR3 size: 15 residues. In germline, CDR1 is SGHNT, CDR2 YYREEE (reference sequence). CDR3 DNA sequence: TGTGCCAGCAGCTTAAACCCAGGCATGAACACTGAAGCTTTCTTT. It specifies CASSLNPGMNTEAFF.

J is TRBJ2-1 and V is TRBV7-3, with D maybe TRBD1 (5 bases). Trimming stripped 3 bases from V and 5 bases from J, with 14 bases between. The CDR3 loop spans 15 amino acids. Germline values: CDR1 SGHTA, CDR2 FQGTGA. The CDR3 DNA reads as TGTGCCAGCAGCTTGTACGTCGGACACCACAATGAGCAGTTCTTC. It encodes CASSLYVGHHNEQFF.

The rearrangement links TRBV6-5 to TRBJ2-4; the D is unclear. The CDR3 runs to 13 residues. V gave up 7 bases and J gave up 3 bases, with 10 bases separating them. Germline V gene sequence: CDR1 MNHEY, CDR2 SVGAGI. The CDR3 bases are TGTGCCAGCACTGGTCAGCGCAAAAACATTCAGTACTTC. Residues: CASTGQRKNIQYF.

The chain couples TRBV2 to TRBJ1-1; 8 bases are a match to TRBD1. Germline V CDR1 and CDR2: SNHLY, FYNNEI. Germline trimming cut 5 bases from V and 1 base from J; bases unmatched to any gene: 3. This CDR3 has 14 residues. CDR3 sequence (DNA): TGTGCCAGCAGTCGTGACAGGGGGAACACTGAAGCTTTCTTT. Translated, it gives CASSRDRGNTEAFF.

The chain uses TRBV9 and TRBJ2-5, with TRBD2 identical over 7 bases. V shed 5 bases, J shed 3 bases, and the junction held 1 base outside the gene matches. CDR1 and CDR2 from the germline V gene are SGDLS and YYNGEE. There are 12 residues in the CDR3. The CDR3 spells CASRGREETQYF. The CDR3 region has the DNA TGTGCCAGCAGGGGGAGGGAAGAGACCCAGTACTTC.

The chain joins TRBV24-1 to TRBJ2-1, with D tentatively TRBD1 (5 bases). Germline-derived CDR1 and CDR2 are KGHDR and SFDVKD. This CDR3 contains 12 residues. V lost 3 bases and J lost 13, with 12 bases in between. In nucleotides, the CDR3 is TGTGCCACCAGTGATGGGGCCCTGAAACAGTTCTTC. This translates into CATSDGALKQFF.

This clone has only a few counts. V gene TRBV24-1 combines with J gene TRBJ2-1, with TRBD1 matching 11 bases. In germline, CDR1 is KGHDR, CDR2 SFDVKD. CDR3 length: 19 amino acids. The V gene end was trimmed by 3 bases and the J gene end by 2 bases; junction bases not matched to a gene: 11. In DNA form, the CDR3 reads TGTGCCACCAGTGATCGTCCCGGGACAGGGGGGTCGACCTACAATGAGCAGTTCTTC. Amino acids: CATSDRPGTGGSTYNEQFF.

The J gene is TRBJ2-3, the V gene TRBV24-1, with 11 bases aligning to TRBD1. Germline lookup yields CDR1 KGHDR and CDR2 SFDVKD. The V gene end was trimmed by 7 bases and the J gene end by 3 bases; junction bases not matched to a gene: 5. CDR3 size: 15 residues. CDR3 in DNA: TGTGCCACCAGGGGACAGGGGGGAATAACAGATACGCAGTATTTT. Translating it yields CATRGQGGITDTQYF.

This clone showed up just once. This chain uses TRBV30 with TRBJ2-5; D is possibly TRBD2 (5 bases). The CDR3 contains 12 residues. The germline V gene encodes CDR1 GTSNPN and CDR2 SVGIG (reference sequence). The CDR3 coding sequence is TGTGCAGCGGACTCGCCTGCTGAGACCCAGTACTTC. It yields the protein CAADSPAETQYF.